Below are 13 T cell receptor beta chains sequenced from a single sample in a study of shared clonotypes between healthy human individuals (TCRdb year 2020). To prepare the library, the immunoSEQ multiplex PCR assay was applied. TCRdb stores this immuneACCESS table with in-frame sequences only. Part of the clones is absent; in the studies checked, under half of the shortfall reflects unresolved V genes, and no reason is known for the rest. Here the sample has some 2,400,000 clones; approximately 96% occur a single time. The biggest ten clones account for over 0.1% of the sample. Specimen: naive CD4+ T cells sorted from blood. In light of the paper, this sample's cell subset or site label describes: CD45RA+ positively selected. The receptors shown here come from a man aged 18 to 30 in good health.

The J gene is TRBJ2-6, the V gene TRBV9, with D perhaps TRBD1 (6 bases). V lost 7 bases to trimming and J lost 1 base, with 9 bases between them. Germline CDR1 is SGDLS and CDR2 is YYNGEE. This CDR3 contains 14 residues. CDR3 amino acids: CASGGPSGANVLTF. In DNA, the CDR3 is TGTGCCAGCGGGGGCCCTTCTGGGGCCAACGTCCTGACTTTC. The full variable domain, its missing parts supplied by reference TRBV9 and TRBJ2-6, is DSGVTQTPKHLITATGQRVTLRCSPRSGDLSVYWYQQSLDQGLQFLIQYYNGEERAKGNILERFSAQQFPDLHSELNLSSLELGDSALYFCASGGPSGANVLTFGAGSRLTVL.

The chain uses TRBV5-1 and TRBJ2-7; TRBD1 is a possible D gene (6 bases). Germline CDR1 is SGHRS and CDR2 is YFSETQ. CDR3 size: 16 residues. The V gene lost 2 bases and the J gene lost 4 bases, with 19 bases spanning the gap. The CDR3 DNA is TGCGCCAGCAGCTTACGAGCAGGGGAAGGATCTTACGAGCAGTACTTC. Its protein is CASSLRAGEGSYEQYF.

V and J are TRBV30 and TRBJ1-6, with D hard to call. Germline CDR1 reads GTSNPN; CDR2 reads SVGIG (reference sequence). Trimming stripped 5 bases from V and 6 bases from J, with 8 bases between. The CDR3 length is 12 residues. Written as DNA, the CDR3 is TGTGCCTGGGGACGGAGTAATTCACCCCTCCACTTT. Protein: CAWGRSNSPLHF.

The J gene is TRBJ2-3, the V gene TRBV7-2, with 13 bases fitting TRBD2. Germline values: CDR1 SGHTA, CDR2 FQGNSA. V trimming: 4 bases; J trimming: 8 bases; junction bases outside the gene matches: 9. The CDR3 length is 16 residues. The CDR3: CASSSLGTSGMRTQYF. The CDR3 DNA sequence: TGTGCCAGCAGCTCGCTAGGGACTAGCGGGATGCGTACGCAGTATTTT.

On this clone itself: Distinct nucleotide sequences in the sample also encode this CDR3. The rearrangement joins TRBV5-1 to TRBJ1-4, with D unclear. The CDR3 totals 16 residues. CDR1 and CDR2 from the germline V gene are SGHRS and YFSETQ. V lost 0 bases, J lost 5 bases, and 14 bases lay in between. In DNA, the CDR3 is TGCGCCAGCAGCTTGGGTGGGAGTCAGCGAAATGAAAAACTGTTTTTT. It is translated as CASSLGGSQRNEKLFF.

The chain links TRBV4-2 to TRBJ1-3, with D possibly matching TRBD1 (5 bases). V lost 0 bases and J lost 2, with 11 bases in between. This CDR3 has 16 residues. CDR1 is LGHNA and CDR2 is YNFKEQ in the germline V gene. CDR3 sequence: CASSQDPWGTGNTIYF. The CDR3 nucleotides read TGTGCCAGCAGCCAAGACCCATGGGGGACTGGAAACACCATATATTTT.

Note on this clone: The sample carries other DNA sequences with the same CDR3. The CDR3 loop is CAWSVGDRGNQPQHF. DNA of the CDR3: TGTGCCTGGAGTGTAGGGGACAGGGGGAATCAGCCCCAGCATTTT. The chain is built from TRBV30 and TRBJ1-5; 11 nucleotides line up with TRBD1. The CDR3 has 15 amino acids. Trimming took 0 bases from V and 4 from J; bases not matched to a gene: 2. In germline, CDR1 is GTSNPN, CDR2 SVGIG (reference sequence).

A word on this clone: This sequence may be a read error, since a much larger clone differs from it by one base. This CDR3 is also generated by other DNA sequences in the sample. V usage is TRBV25-1 and J usage is TRBJ1-1; unclear D gene. Per germline, CDR1 MGHDK and CDR2 SYGVNS. This CDR3 spans 11 amino acids. V was clipped by 4 bases and J by 2 bases, with 2 bases between them. The CDR3 is CASSVNTEAFF. Here the CDR3 DNA reads TGTGCCAGCAGTGTAAACACTGAAGCTTTCTTT.

V gene TRBV6-1 combines with J gene TRBJ1-2, with D maybe TRBD1 (5 bases). Germline V gene lookup returns CDR1 MNHNS and CDR2 SASEGT. The germline V and J ends were trimmed by 8 bases and 6 bases, with 7 bases remaining between them. The CDR3 covers 10 residues. CDR3 protein: CASGTHGYTF. CDR3 in DNA: TGTGCCAGCGGGACCCATGGCTACACCTTC.

This clone has a single count. The chain combines TRBV6-5 with TRBJ2-1, with D possibly being TRBD1 (5 bases). Between the trimmed V and J ends, which lost 4 bases and 7 bases, there was a span of 14 bases. This CDR3 has 14 amino acids. Looked up from germline, CDR1 is MNHEY and CDR2 is SVGAGI. CDR3 sequence: CASSFISTVNEQFF. The CDR3, as DNA: TGTGCCAGCAGTTTTATCTCGACAGTTAATGAGCAGTTCTTC.

This clone has a single count. The chain is built from TRBV6-5 and TRBJ1-1, with TRBD1 identical over 7 bases. The junction had 5 bases not matched to a gene; V was cut back by 0 bases and J by 4 bases. Looked up from germline, CDR1 is MNHEY and CDR2 is SVGAGI. This CDR3 contains 15 residues. The CDR3 here is CASSYSGGRSTEAFF. CDR3 bases: TGTGCCAGCAGTTACTCAGGGGGCCGAAGCACTGAAGCTTTCTTT.

The CDR3 DNA reads TGCGCCAGCAGCGCCGGGACTAGCGCCTACGAGCAGTACTTC. Protein: CASSAGTSAYEQYF. V usage is TRBV5-1 and J usage is TRBJ2-7, with TRBD2 matching over 10 bases. Germline assignment: CDR1 SGHRS and CDR2 YFSETQ. V shed 4 bases and J 2 bases; nucleotides not matched to a gene: 3. This CDR3 is 14 amino acids long.

The table lists this clone with a count of one. The chain couples TRBV28 to TRBJ2-2; D ambiguous. Between the trimmed V and J ends, which lost 3 bases and 1 base, there was a span of 6 bases. This CDR3 has 14 amino acids. Germline CDR1 is MDHEN and CDR2 is SYDVKM. Here the CDR3 reads CASSFARNTGELFF. CDR3 in DNA: TGTGCCAGCAGTTTTGCGCGGAACACCGGGGAGCTGTTTTTT.